This is a list of T cell receptor beta chains from one sample in a study of human CD8 memory T cell subsets. TCRdb reanalyzed the 5' RACE reads, giving one entry per CDR3 protein sequence and no DNA. The table for this sample gives 6,700 or so distinct CDR3 sequences. The source material was CD8+ T cells from PBMCs. These receptors were obtained from a human donor in good health. CDR3s include the opening cysteine and the closing phenylalanine or tryptophan. Clone size appears in some rows only: once, few, many, or a class for an expanded clone.

V gene	CDR3 length	J gene	clone size	CDR3 protein
TRBV20-1	17	TRBJ1-2	-	CSALIRDTLRLNYGYTF
TRBV5-5	16	TRBJ2-1	-	CASSWHTGTGVSEQFF
TRBV12-3/TRBV12-4	14	TRBJ2-1	-	CASSSGGPYNEQFF
TRBV7-3	12	TRBJ2-1	-	CASSQYGNEQFF
TRBV20-1	17	TRBJ2-1	medium-sized	CSASGLAGGLSYNEQFF
TRBV5-4	16	TRBJ2-3	-	CASSLGAGVSTDTQYF
TRBV7-2	13	TRBJ2-7	-	CASSPTGSGEQYF
TRBV7-9	14	TRBJ2-7	-	CASSDGTSPYEQYF
TRBV9	15	TRBJ1-2	-	CASSASGLPGDGYTF
TRBV5-1	14	TRBJ1-2	-	CASSLFGGNYGYTF
TRBV11-2	14	TRBJ1-4	medium-sized	CASSLVGSGEKLFF
TRBV10-3	14	TRBJ1-4	medium-sized	CAISSGGTNEKLFF
TRBV7-9	12	TRBJ1-1	-	CASSWTGRNPFF
TRBV28	15	TRBJ1-1	-	CASTQRPQGYTEAFF
TRBV7-9	13	TRBJ1-5	medium-sized	CASSRTDNQPQHF
TRBV20-1	15	TRBJ2-7	-	CSARALAGALDEQYF
TRBV19	14	TRBJ2-1	large	CASGRSGIDNEQFF
TRBV7-9	17	TRBJ2-1	-	CASSSSTGTRSYNEQFF
TRBV9	13	TRBJ2-5	-	CASSVGDLETQYF
TRBV12-3/TRBV12-4	15	TRBJ2-7	-	CASSLSAVSSYEQYF
TRBV20-1	13	TRBJ2-1	-	CSAREGSYNEQFF
TRBV19	15	TRBJ1-4	medium-sized	CASSIFGNTNEKLFF
TRBV3-1	16	TRBJ2-3	-	CASSLRTSGYTDTQYF
TRBV7-9	14	TRBJ2-1	medium-sized	CASSLVLPNNEQFF
TRBV6-5	14	TRBJ1-5	-	CASSQGYSNQPQHF
TRBV9	13	TRBJ2-2	medium-sized	CASSDANTGELFF
TRBV27	13	TRBJ2-1	-	CASSLGTSGRKFF
TRBV7-8	13	TRBJ2-2	-	CASGVGSPGELFF
TRBV29-1	13	TRBJ1-2	-	CSVPRGGAYGYTF
TRBV12-3/TRBV12-4	13	TRBJ1-1	large	CASSLGPNTEAFF
TRBV2	15	TRBJ2-3	-	CATQGARGRTDTQYF
TRBV11-3	16	TRBJ2-1	-	CASSLSLAGLYNEQFF
TRBV4-1	18	TRBJ1-4	medium-sized	CASSPRDRVRLASEKLFF
TRBV5-6	12	TRBJ1-1	-	CASSFMGREAFF
TRBV6-2/TRBV6-3	15	TRBJ2-1	-	CASRPDRGTPNEQFF
TRBV6-6	16	TRBJ2-3	-	CASNLIAGVDTDTQYF
TRBV10-3	14	TRBJ2-2	medium-sized	CATKGLAGAEELFF
TRBV7-2	16	TRBJ2-7	-	CASRGLAGEAPYEQYF
TRBV19	16	TRBJ2-3	medium-sized	CASSMFGGWGTDTQYF
TRBV7-7	14	TRBJ2-7	-	CASSPDSLGSEQYF
TRBV20-1	12	TRBJ2-2	-	CSARRVGGELFF
TRBV5-5	15	TRBJ2-5	-	CASSLFGGSGETQYF
TRBV7-6	16	TRBJ2-7	-	CASSLILGGPSYEQYF
TRBV29-1	15	TRBJ2-7	-	CSVEDTGQGIYEQYF
TRBV19	14	TRBJ1-2	-	CASDPGTGYYGYTF
TRBV2	14	TRBJ2-7	-	CASSDEGWASEQYF
TRBV7-3	14	TRBJ2-1	-	CASSPRGGNNEQFF
TRBV23-1	15	TRBJ2-7	medium-sized	CASSHRTVSSYEQYF
TRBV7-2	18	TRBJ2-3	medium-sized	CASSGRGLGLAGSDTQYF
TRBV7-6	17	TRBJ1-4	medium-sized	CASSPPLSTGGEEKLFF
TRBV7-9	18	TRBJ2-3	-	CASSFPLSGEARTDTQYF
TRBV30	14	TRBJ2-7	-	CAWKGSSGHYEQYF
TRBV29-1	14	TRBJ2-7	-	CSVDSGTGDYEQYF
TRBV4-1	14	TRBJ2-5	-	CASSPPGGGETQYF
TRBV5-1	12	TRBJ1-1	medium-sized	CASRAGTREAFF
TRBV4-1	15	TRBJ1-5	-	CASSQDEDSNQPQHF
TRBV7-9	12	TRBJ2-2	-	CASAPAVGELFF
TRBV19	16	TRBJ2-1	-	CASSIAFAGSYNEQFF
TRBV7-8	15	TRBJ2-1	-	CASSLIASSYNEQFF